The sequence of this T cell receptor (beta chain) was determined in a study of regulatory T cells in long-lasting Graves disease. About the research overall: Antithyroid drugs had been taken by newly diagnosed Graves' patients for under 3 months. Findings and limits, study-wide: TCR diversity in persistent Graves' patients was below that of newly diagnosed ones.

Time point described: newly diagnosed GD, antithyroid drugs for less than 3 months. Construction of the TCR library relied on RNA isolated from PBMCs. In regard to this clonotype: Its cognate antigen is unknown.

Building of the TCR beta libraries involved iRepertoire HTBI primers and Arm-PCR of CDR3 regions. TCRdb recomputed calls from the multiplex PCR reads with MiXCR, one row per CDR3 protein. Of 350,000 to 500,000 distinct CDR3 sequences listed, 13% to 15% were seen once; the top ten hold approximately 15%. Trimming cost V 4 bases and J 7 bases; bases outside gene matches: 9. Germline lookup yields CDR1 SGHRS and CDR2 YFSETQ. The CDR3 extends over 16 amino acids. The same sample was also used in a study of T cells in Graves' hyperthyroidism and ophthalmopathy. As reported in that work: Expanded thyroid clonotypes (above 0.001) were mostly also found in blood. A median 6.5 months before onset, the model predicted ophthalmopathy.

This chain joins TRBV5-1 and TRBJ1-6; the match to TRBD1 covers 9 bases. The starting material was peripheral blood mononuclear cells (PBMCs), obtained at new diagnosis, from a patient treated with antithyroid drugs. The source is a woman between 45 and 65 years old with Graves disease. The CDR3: CASSPQTGGRNSPLHF. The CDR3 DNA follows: TGCGCCAGCAGCCCACAAACAGGGGGCCGGAATTCACCCCTCCACTTT.